This T cell receptor (beta chain) was captured in a study of PD-1 blockade in classical Hodgkin lymphoma. Generated by immunoSEQ multiplex PCR, the TCRdb table keeps only in-frame clones and is missing some. The data contain some 70,000 clones, over 90% of them singletons. Time point noted: newly diagnosed, previously untreated cHL patient sample. Newly diagnosed classical Hodgkin lymphoma PBMCs, still untreated, provided the comparison samples. CDR1 and CDR2 from the germline V gene are GTSNPN and SVGIG (reference sequence). V lost 2 bases and J 8 bases, leaving 19 bases between the germline ends. CDR3 length: 15 residues. This clone came up a few times.

The specimen was peripheral blood mononuclear cells (PBMCs). The chain uses TRBV30 and TRBJ1-5; weak D call: TRBD1 (6 bases). The TCR originated in a human donor with classical Hodgkin lymphoma. For the CDR3, the DNA is TGTGCCTGGAGTAGTCAGATACAGGGTAGGGAGCCCCAGCATTTT. Protein: CAWSSQIQGREPQHF.